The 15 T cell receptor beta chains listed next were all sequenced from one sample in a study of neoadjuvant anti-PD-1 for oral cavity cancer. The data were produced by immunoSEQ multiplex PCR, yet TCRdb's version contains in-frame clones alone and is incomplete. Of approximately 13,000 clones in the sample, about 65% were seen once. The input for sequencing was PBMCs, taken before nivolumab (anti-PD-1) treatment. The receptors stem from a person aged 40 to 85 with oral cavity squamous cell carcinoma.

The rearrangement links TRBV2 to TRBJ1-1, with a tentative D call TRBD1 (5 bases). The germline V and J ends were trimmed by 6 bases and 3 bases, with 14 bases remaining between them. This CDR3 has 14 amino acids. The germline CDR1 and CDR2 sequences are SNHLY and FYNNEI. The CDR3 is CASRGGSVYTEAFF. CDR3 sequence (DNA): TGTGCCAGCAGGGGGGGGAGTGTCTACACTGAAGCTTTCTTT.

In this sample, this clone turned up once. Here the CDR3 DNA reads TGTGCCAGCAGTTTTAGGCGGGGTAGCACAGATACGCAGTATTTT. As protein: CASSFRRGSTDTQYF. This rearrangement joins TRBV28 to TRBJ2-3, with D perhaps TRBD2 (6 bases). CDR1 and CDR2 (germline): MDHEN, SYDVKM. V was clipped by 3 bases and J by 0 bases, with 10 bases between them. The CDR3 totals 15 residues.

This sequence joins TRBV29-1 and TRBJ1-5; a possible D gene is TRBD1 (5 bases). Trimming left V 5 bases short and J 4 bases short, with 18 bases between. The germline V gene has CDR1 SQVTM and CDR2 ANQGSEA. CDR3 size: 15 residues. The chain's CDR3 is CSVSVGQGRNQPQHF. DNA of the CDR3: TGCAGCGTTTCCGTTGGGCAGGGAAGGAATCAGCCCCAGCATTTT.

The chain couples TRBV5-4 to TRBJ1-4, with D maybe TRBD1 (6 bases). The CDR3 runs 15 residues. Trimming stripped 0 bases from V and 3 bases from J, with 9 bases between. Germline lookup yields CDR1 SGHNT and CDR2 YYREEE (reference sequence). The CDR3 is CASSLEGGPNEKLFF. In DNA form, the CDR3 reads TGTGCCAGCAGCTTGGAAGGGGGACCTAATGAAAAACTGTTTTTT. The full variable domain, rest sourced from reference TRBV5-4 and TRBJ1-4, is ETGVTQSPTHLIKTRGQQVTLRCSSQSGHNTVSWYQQALGQGPQFIFQYYREEENGRGNFPPRFSGLQFPNYSSELNVNALELDDSALYLCASSLEGGPNEKLFFGSGTQLSVL.

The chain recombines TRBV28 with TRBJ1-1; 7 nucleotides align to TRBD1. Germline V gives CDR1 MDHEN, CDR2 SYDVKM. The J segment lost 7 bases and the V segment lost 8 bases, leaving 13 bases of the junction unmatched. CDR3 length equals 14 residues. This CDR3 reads CASHTVWRTGEAFF. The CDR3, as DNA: TGTGCCAGCCATACGGTTTGGCGGACAGGTGAAGCTTTCTTT.

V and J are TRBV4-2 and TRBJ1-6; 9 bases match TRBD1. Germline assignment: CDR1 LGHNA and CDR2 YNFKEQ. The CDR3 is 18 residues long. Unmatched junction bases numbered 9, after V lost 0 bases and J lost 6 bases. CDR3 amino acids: CASSQEVVQGAGNSPLHF. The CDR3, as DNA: TGTGCCAGCAGCCAAGAGGTTGTACAGGGGGCTGGTAATTCACCCCTCCACTTT.

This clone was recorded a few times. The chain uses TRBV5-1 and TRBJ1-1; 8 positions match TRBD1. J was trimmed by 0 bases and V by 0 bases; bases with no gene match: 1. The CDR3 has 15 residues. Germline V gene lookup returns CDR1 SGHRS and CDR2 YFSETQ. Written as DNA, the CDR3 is TGCGCCAGCAGCTTGGCAGGGGGCCTGAACACTGAAGCTTTCTTT. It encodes CASSLAGGLNTEAFF.

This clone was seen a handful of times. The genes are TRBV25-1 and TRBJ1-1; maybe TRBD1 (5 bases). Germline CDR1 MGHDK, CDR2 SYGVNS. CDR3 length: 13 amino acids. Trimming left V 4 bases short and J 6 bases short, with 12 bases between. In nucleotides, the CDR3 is TGTGCCAGCAGTGGACGAGGGGTCCCTGAAGCTTTCTTT. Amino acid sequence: CASSGRGVPEAFF.

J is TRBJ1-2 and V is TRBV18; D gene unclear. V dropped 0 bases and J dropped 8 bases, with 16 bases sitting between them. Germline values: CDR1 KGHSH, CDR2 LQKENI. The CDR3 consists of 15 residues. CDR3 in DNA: TGTGCCAGCTCACCACCGGCCCTAAGTCTTGACGGCTACACCTTC. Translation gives CASSPPALSLDGYTF.

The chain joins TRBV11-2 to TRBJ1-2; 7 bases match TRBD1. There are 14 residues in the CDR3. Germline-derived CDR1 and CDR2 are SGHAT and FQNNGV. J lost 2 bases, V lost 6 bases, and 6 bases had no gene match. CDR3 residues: CASRTPGQNYGYTF. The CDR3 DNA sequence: TGTGCCAGCAGGACCCCGGGACAGAACTATGGCTACACCTTC. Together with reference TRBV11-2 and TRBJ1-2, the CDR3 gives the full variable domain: EAGVAQSPRYKIIEKRQSVAFWCNPISGHATLYWYQQILGQGPKLLIQFQNNGVVDDSQLPKDRFSAERLKGVDSTLKIQPAKLEDSAVYLCASRTPGQNYGYTFGSGTRLTVV.

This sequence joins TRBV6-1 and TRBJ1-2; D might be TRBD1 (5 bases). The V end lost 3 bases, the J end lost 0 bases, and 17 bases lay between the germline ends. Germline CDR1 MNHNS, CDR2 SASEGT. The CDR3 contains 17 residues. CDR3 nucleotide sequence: TGTGCCAGCAGTGATCCCAGGACAAGCGCGACTAACTATGGCTACACCTTC. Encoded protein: CASSDPRTSATNYGYTF.

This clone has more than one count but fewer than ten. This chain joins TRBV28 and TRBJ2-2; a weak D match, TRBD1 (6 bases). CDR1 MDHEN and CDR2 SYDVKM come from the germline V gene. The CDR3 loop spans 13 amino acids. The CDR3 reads CVTGQTNTGELFF. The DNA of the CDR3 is TGTGTTACGGGACAAACGAACACCGGGGAGCTGTTTTTT.

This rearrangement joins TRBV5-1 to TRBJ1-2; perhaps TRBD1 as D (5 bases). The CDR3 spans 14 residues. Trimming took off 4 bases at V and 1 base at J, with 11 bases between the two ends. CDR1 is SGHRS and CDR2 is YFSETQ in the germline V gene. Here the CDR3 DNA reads TGCGCCAGCAGCCCAGGGAGTAGTAACTATGGCTACACCTTC. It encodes CASSPGSSNYGYTF.

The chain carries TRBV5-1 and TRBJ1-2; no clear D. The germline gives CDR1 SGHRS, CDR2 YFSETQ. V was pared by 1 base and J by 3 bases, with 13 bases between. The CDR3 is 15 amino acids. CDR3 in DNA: TGCGCCAGCAGCTTGATTGTAGGGTTTGACTATGGCTACACCTTC. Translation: CASSLIVGFDYGYTF.

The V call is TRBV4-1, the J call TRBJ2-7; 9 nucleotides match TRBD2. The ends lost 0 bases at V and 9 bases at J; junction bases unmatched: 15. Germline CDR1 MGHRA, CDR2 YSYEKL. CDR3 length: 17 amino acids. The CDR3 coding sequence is TGCGCCAGCAGCCAAGATAGCGCGGGAGGGCCGCTTGGGGTGCAGTACTTC. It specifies CASSQDSAGGPLGVQYF.